A single sample gave rise to the 25 T cell receptor beta chains below, sequenced in a study of blood T cell repertoires in COVID-19. Profiled with immunoSEQ multiplex PCR; TCRdb holds only in-frame clones, not every one. The profile shows roughly 25,000 clones, nearly 90% of them singletons. The sequenced sample consisted of peripheral blood. The receptors stem from a man between 65 and 79 years old with acute or convalescent COVID-19.

The V and J genes are TRBV24-1 and TRBJ1-1; tentatively, D is TRBD1 (6 bases). CDR1 and CDR2 (germline): KGHDR, SFDVKD. V was cut by 9 bases and J by 1 base, with 35 bases left in between. The CDR3 is 21 residues long. In DNA, the CDR3 is TGTGCCACCGAAACGACCGCTGAAAATGGATCACCGGGACACTCGAACACTGAAGCTTTCTTT. Translated, it gives CATETTAENGSPGHSNTEAFF.

This sequence joins TRBV9 and TRBJ2-1; TRBD2 matches at 13 bases. The CDR3 length is 15 residues. With V trimmed by 6 bases and J by 9 bases, 9 bases remained unmatched. From germline, CDR1 is SGDLS and CDR2 YYNGEE. The CDR3 bases are TGTGCCAGCACGCGAACATGGACTAGCGGGGGTGAGCAGTTCTTC. Its translation: CASTRTWTSGGEQFF. Drawing the rest from reference TRBV9 and TRBJ2-1, the complete variable domain is DSGVTQTPKHLITATGQRVTLRCSPRSGDLSVYWYQQSLDQGLQFLIQYYNGEERAKGNILERFSAQQFPDLHSELNLSSLELGDSALYFCASTRTWTSGGEQFFGPGTRLTVL.

This chain connects TRBV5-1 to TRBJ1-1, with TRBD1 as a possible D gene (5 bases). CDR1 is SGHRS, CDR2 YFSETQ, per germline. The CDR3 totals 13 residues. V gave up 2 bases and J gave up 1 base, with 6 bases separating them. Written as DNA, the CDR3 is TGCGCCAGCAGCTTCCAGGGGAACACTGAAGCTTTCTTT. As protein: CASSFQGNTEAFF.

The gene calls are TRBV18 and TRBJ2-2, with TRBD1 matching over 9 bases. The CDR3 length is 15 residues. The V segment lost 1 base and the J segment 4 bases; nucleotides outside the gene matches: 1. CDR1 is KGHSH and CDR2 is LQKENI in the germline V gene. The CDR3 spells CASSPQGQGTGELFF. The CDR3 DNA is TGTGCCAGCTCACCACAGGGACAGGGCACCGGGGAGCTGTTTTTT.

This chain links TRBV19 with TRBJ1-5; a possible D gene is TRBD1 (6 bases). The germline V gene has CDR1 LNHDA and CDR2 SQIVND (reference sequence). V dropped 4 bases and J dropped 0 bases, with 10 bases sitting between them. This CDR3 is built from 15 residues. The CDR3 protein is CASSSTGYSNQPQHF. The CDR3, as DNA: TGTGCCAGTAGTAGCACAGGGTATAGCAATCAGCCCCAGCATTTT.

On this clone itself: This sample also contains other DNA sequences that code for the same CDR3. The chain uses TRBV19 and TRBJ2-3; TRBD2 matches at 8 bases. Germline CDR1 and CDR2: LNHDA and SQIVND (reference sequence). The CDR3 is 17 residues long. The ends lost 0 bases at V and 1 base at J; junction bases unmatched: 6. This CDR3 is CASSIDQLAAGTDTQYF. The CDR3 region has the DNA TGTGCCAGTAGTATAGATCAACTAGCGGCAGGCACAGATACGCAGTATTTT.

The chain carries TRBV7-3 and TRBJ1-1, with 9 bases identical to TRBD1. CDR3 length: 13 residues. The V gene end was trimmed by 8 bases and the J gene end by 5 bases; junction bases not matched to a gene: 6. CDR1 is SGHTA and CDR2 is FQGTGA in the germline V gene. The CDR3 nucleotides are TGTGCCAGCGGGGGACAGGGCGGTACTGAAGCTTTCTTT. This codes for CASGGQGGTEAFF.

The chain recombines TRBV4-1 with TRBJ2-4; 8 bases map to TRBD1. V trimming: 0 bases; J trimming: 4 bases; junction bases outside the gene matches: 5. Germline V CDR1 and CDR2: MGHRA, YSYEKL. This CDR3 spans 16 amino acids. The CDR3 spells CASSQDRTGQKNIQYF. DNA of the CDR3: TGCGCCAGCAGCCAAGATCGGACAGGGCAAAAAAACATTCAGTACTTC.

The gene calls are TRBV19 and TRBJ2-7, with 13 bases fitting TRBD2. Trimming took 7 bases from V and 6 from J; bases not matched to a gene: 15. The CDR3 loop spans 17 amino acids. Germline values: CDR1 LNHDA, CDR2 SQIVND (reference sequence). The CDR3 DNA is TGTGCCAGTACCCCCCGAGGACTAGCGGGAGATGGCTCCGAGCAGTACTTC. This codes for CASTPRGLAGDGSEQYF.

This sequence joins TRBV7-3 and TRBJ1-1, with 7 bases identical to TRBD1. The V segment lost 0 bases and the J segment 1 base; nucleotides outside the gene matches: 2. CDR3 size: 15 residues. In germline, CDR1 is SGHTA, CDR2 FQGTGA. CDR3 in amino acids: CASSLTTGRNTEAFF. CDR3 in DNA: TGTGCCAGCAGCTTAACGACAGGGCGGAACACTGAAGCTTTCTTT.

The rearrangement joins TRBV14 to TRBJ2-7; possibly TRBD2 for D (6 bases). V was clipped by 3 bases and J by 4 bases, with 19 bases between them. The CDR3 runs to 16 residues. The germline gives CDR1 SGHDN, CDR2 FVKESK. CDR3: CASSQDPGLALYEQYF. As DNA, the CDR3 is TGTGCCAGCAGCCAGGACCCGGGACTTGCATTGTACGAGCAGTACTTC.

This chain connects TRBV7-3 to TRBJ2-1, with TRBD2 as a possible D gene (5 bases). The CDR3 has 15 residues. Germline V lookup: CDR1 SGHTA, CDR2 FQGTGA. V dropped 11 bases and J dropped 4 bases, with 21 bases sitting between them. CDR3 DNA sequence: TGTGCCGCTGTGGCAAATTGGACTTTATACAATGAGCAGTTCTTC. It translates to CAAVANWTLYNEQFF.

The rearrangement uses TRBV24-1 and TRBJ1-4; TRBD1 matches at 10 bases. Trimming removed 1 base from V and 8 bases from J; junction bases left unmatched: 9. The CDR3 totals 17 residues. CDR1 is KGHDR and CDR2 is SFDVKD in the germline V gene. The CDR3 region is CATSDFPGQGVGEKLFF. The CDR3 DNA follows: TGTGCCACCAGTGATTTCCCCGGACAGGGGGTAGGAGAAAAACTGTTTTTT.

This clone was seen only a few times. V is TRBV28 and J is TRBJ1-5; D not certain. The CDR3 is 14 amino acids. Germline V gene sequence: CDR1 MDHEN, CDR2 SYDVKM. V lost 6 bases to trimming and J lost 6 bases, with 15 bases between them. The CDR3 DNA reads as TGTGCCAGCAGACCTCAAGGAGGAGGTCAGCCCCAGCATTTT. Protein sequence: CASRPQGGGQPQHF.

The CDR3 reads CASSFLAGGSSYEQYF. CDR3 coding DNA: TGTGCCAGCAGCTTTTTAGCGGGAGGGAGCTCCTACGAGCAGTACTTC. The chain combines TRBV11-2 with TRBJ2-7; TRBD2 matches 11 bases. This CDR3 is 16 amino acids long. V lost 3 bases to trimming and J lost 0 bases; unmatched junction nucleotides: 4. From germline, CDR1 is SGHAT and CDR2 FQNNGV.

The chain carries TRBV5-4 and TRBJ2-7; D possibly corresponds to TRBD1 (5 bases). This CDR3 has 14 amino acids. Germline CDR1 is SGHNT and CDR2 is YYREEE (reference sequence). V lost 0 bases, J lost 2 bases, and 9 bases lay in between. The CDR3 sequence is CASSLGRETYEQYF. CDR3 coding DNA: TGTGCCAGCAGCTTGGGCAGGGAAACCTACGAGCAGTACTTC. Using reference TRBV5-4 and TRBJ2-7 for the parts outside the CDR3, the full variable domain is ETGVTQSPTHLIKTRGQQVTLRCSSQSGHNTVSWYQQALGQGPQFIFQYYREEENGRGNFPPRFSGLQFPNYSSELNVNALELDDSALYLCASSLGRETYEQYFGPGTRLTVT.

There are a few counts of this clone. The rearrangement joins TRBV3-1 (or the pseudogene TRBV3-2) to TRBJ1-2, with 10 bases that match TRBD1. With 9 bases clipped from V and 6 bases from J, the junction kept 10 bases outside the gene matches. The CDR3 is 14 residues long. The V gene's germline CDR1 is LGHDT and CDR2 YNNKEL (reference sequence). The CDR3 loop is CARPPGTGDHGYTF. The CDR3 DNA is TGTGCCAGGCCTCCGGGGACAGGGGACCATGGCTACACCTTC.

V gene TRBV4-3 combines with J gene TRBJ2-3, with 8 bases that match TRBD2. The CDR3 length is 17 residues. After removal of 0 bases from V and 4 bases from J, the junction contained 9 bases not matched to a gene. CDR1 and CDR2 (germline): LGHNA, YSLEER. The CDR3 region has the DNA TGCGCCAGCAGCCAAGATTGGGAAGGACTAGCCGCAGATACGCAGTATTTT. The encoded protein is CASSQDWEGLAADTQYF.

This chain links TRBV28 with TRBJ1-2; 9 bases match TRBD1. V lost 5 bases to trimming and J lost 3 bases; unmatched junction nucleotides: 7. Germline CDR1 is MDHEN and CDR2 is SYDVKM. The CDR3 length is 15 residues. The chain's CDR3 is CASSRPGQGYYGYTF. In nucleotides, the CDR3 is TGTGCCAGCAGTAGGCCGGGACAGGGATACTATGGCTACACCTTC.

The J gene is TRBJ2-3, the V gene TRBV2; TRBD1 matches at 7 bases. Germline CDR1 reads SNHLY; CDR2 reads FYNNEI. The CDR3 runs to 16 residues. V gave up 7 bases and J gave up 0 bases; unmatched junction bases: 10. CDR3 nucleotides: TGTGCCAGCAAAGCCGGGACAGACTATAGCACAGATACGCAGTATTTT. This sequence encodes CASKAGTDYSTDTQYF.

J is TRBJ2-1 and V is TRBV29-1, with TRBD2 matching over 13 bases. The CDR3 sequence is 16 residues long. From germline, CDR1 is SQVTM and CDR2 ANQGSEA. Trimming removed 4 bases from V and 10 bases from J; junction bases left unmatched: 13. In nucleotides, the CDR3 is TGCAGCGTTGGAGACTCAGGACTAGCGGGAGCCTTAGAGCAGTTCTTC. Protein product: CSVGDSGLAGALEQFF.

The chain links TRBV5-1 to TRBJ1-1; D possibly corresponds to TRBD1 (5 bases). The CDR3 is made up of 15 amino acids. The V end lost 0 bases, the J end lost 1 base, and 10 bases lay between the germline ends. Germline V gene sequence: CDR1 SGHRS, CDR2 YFSETQ. The CDR3 nucleotides are TGCGCCAGCAGCTTGGGAGGAGGGGAGAACACTGAAGCTTTCTTT. Translation: CASSLGGGENTEAFF.

CDR3 bases: TGTGCCAGCAGCTCCCAGAGAGCGGGAGCGGGCACAGATACGCAGTATTTT. Its translation: CASSSQRAGAGTDTQYF. This sequence joins TRBV13 and TRBJ2-3, with 8 positions matching TRBD2. Germline trimming cut 4 bases from V and 1 base from J; bases unmatched to any gene: 10. Germline V gene lookup returns CDR1 PRHDT and CDR2 FYEKMQ (reference sequence). The CDR3 has 17 amino acids.

V usage is TRBV6-1 and J usage is TRBJ1-5, with 7 bases aligning to TRBD1. V shed 2 bases and J 6 bases; nucleotides not matched to a gene: 1. The CDR3 contains 13 residues. Germline V gene lookup returns CDR1 MNHNS and CDR2 SASEGT. The CDR3 loop reads CASSETGVQPQHF. The CDR3 nucleotides are TGTGCCAGCAGTGAAACAGGGGTTCAGCCCCAGCATTTT.

The V gene is TRBV3-1 (or the pseudogene TRBV3-2), the J gene TRBJ1-1; 7 bases fit TRBD1. The CDR3 covers 13 residues. Germline values: CDR1 LGHDT, CDR2 YNNKEL (reference sequence). V shed 4 bases, J shed 5 bases, and the junction held 4 bases outside the gene matches. CDR3 DNA sequence: TGTGCCAGCAGCCCCTACAGGGGAACTGAAGCTTTCTTT. Protein: CASSPYRGTEAFF.